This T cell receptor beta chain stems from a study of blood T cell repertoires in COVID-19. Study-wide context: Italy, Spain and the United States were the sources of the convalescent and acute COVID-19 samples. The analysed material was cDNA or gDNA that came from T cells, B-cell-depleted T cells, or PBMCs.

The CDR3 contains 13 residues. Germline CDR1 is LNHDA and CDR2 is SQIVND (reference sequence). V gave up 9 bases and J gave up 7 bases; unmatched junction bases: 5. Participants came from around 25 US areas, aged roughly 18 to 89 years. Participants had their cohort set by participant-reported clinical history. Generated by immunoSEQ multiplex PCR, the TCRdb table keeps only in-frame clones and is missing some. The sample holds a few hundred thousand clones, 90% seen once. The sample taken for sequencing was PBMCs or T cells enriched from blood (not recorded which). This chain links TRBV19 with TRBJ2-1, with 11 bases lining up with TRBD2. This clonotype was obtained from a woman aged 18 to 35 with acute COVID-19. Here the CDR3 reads CASFSGRGNEQFF. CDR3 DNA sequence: TGTGCCAGCTTTAGCGGGAGGGGTAATGAGCAGTTCTTC.